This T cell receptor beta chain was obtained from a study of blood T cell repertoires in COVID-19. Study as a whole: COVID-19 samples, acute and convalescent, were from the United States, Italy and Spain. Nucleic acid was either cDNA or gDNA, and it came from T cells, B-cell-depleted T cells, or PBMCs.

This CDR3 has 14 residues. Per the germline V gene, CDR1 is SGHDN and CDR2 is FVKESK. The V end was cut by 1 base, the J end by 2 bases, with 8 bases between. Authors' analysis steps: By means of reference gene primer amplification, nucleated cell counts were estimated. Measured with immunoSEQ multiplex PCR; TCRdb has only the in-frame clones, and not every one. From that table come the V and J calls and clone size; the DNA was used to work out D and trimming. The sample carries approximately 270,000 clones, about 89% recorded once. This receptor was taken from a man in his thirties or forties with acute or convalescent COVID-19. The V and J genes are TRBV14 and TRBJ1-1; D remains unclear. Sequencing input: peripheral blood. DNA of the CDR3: TGTGCCAGCAGCCAAGTTGGCGGAAACACTGAAGCTTTCTTT. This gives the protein CASSQVGGNTEAFF.